Presented here are 5 T cell receptor beta chains from one specimen sequenced in a study of T cell responses to AZD1222 COVID-19 vaccine. The method was immunoSEQ multiplex PCR; TCRdb's version includes in-frame clones alone and lacks a portion of them. This table holds some 120,000 clones, 90% found once. The source was peripheral blood, collected on day 0 of MenACWY control vaccination. These receptor sequences come from an adult in good health.

The CDR3 spells CASSFGGGGNTIYF. CDR3 DNA: TGTGCCAGCAGTTTCGGCGGGGGAGGAAACACCATATATTTT. The chain couples TRBV28 to TRBJ1-3; perhaps TRBD1 as D (5 bases). Trimming stripped 3 bases from V and 4 bases from J, with 10 bases between. This CDR3 is built from 14 residues. The V gene's germline CDR1 is MDHEN and CDR2 SYDVKM.

This clone was counted once. The chain carries TRBV27 and TRBJ1-6; D is uncertain. Trimming shortened V by 5 bases and J by 7 bases, and 15 bases separated the two germline ends. Looked up from germline, CDR1 is MNHEY and CDR2 is SMNVEV (reference sequence). The CDR3 is 15 amino acids. The CDR3 bases are TGTGCCAGCAGTCGGAAAATGACTTACAATTCACCCCTCCACTTT. Its translation: CASSRKMTYNSPLHF.

This clone came up once. The chain is built from TRBV9 and TRBJ2-1; no clear D gene. The CDR3 covers 13 residues. Trimming left V 2 bases short and J 6 bases short, with 9 bases between. Germline V gene lookup returns CDR1 SGDLS and CDR2 YYNGEE. The CDR3 DNA sequence: TGTGCCAGCAGCGTTCCGGGCCTCAATGAGCAGTTCTTC. Protein: CASSVPGLNEQFF.

V usage is TRBV2 and J usage is TRBJ2-7; TRBD2 agrees at 7 bases. The CDR3 consists of 15 residues. Losses at the gene ends were 6 bases for V and 2 bases for J; bases not matched to a gene: 10. The germline CDR1 and CDR2 sequences are SNHLY and FYNNEI. The CDR3 DNA reads as TGTGCCAGCAGCCGCCCGAGCGGGGCGACCTACGAGCAGTACTTC. Encoded protein: CASSRPSGATYEQYF. Drawing the rest from reference TRBV2 and TRBJ2-7, the complete variable domain is EPEVTQTPSHQVTQMGQEVILRCVPISNHLYFYWYRQILGQKVEFLVSFYNNEISEKSEIFDDQFSVERPDGSNFTLKIRSTKLEDSAMYFCASSRPSGATYEQYFGPGTRLTVT.

The chain joins TRBV7-8 to TRBJ2-1; D is unclear. V was cut by 1 base and J by 0 bases, with 13 bases left in between. The CDR3 totals 17 residues. Germline V gene lookup returns CDR1 SGHVS and CDR2 FQNEAQ. The CDR3 here is CASSLEGRPSSYNEQFF. CDR3 sequence (DNA): TGTGCCAGCAGCTTAGAAGGGCGGCCTAGCTCCTACAATGAGCAGTTCTTC.